A single TCR beta chain is shown here with its context. The antigen remains unidentified. The sample is drawn from a study of T cells in localized non-small cell lung cancer. Only in-frame clones appear in the TCRdb table, and some are missing; sequencing was by immunoSEQ multiplex PCR. The data hold more than 70,000 clones, with roughly 81% observed a single time. Findings of the study overall: Longer overall survival was seen with higher T cell density measured in blood.

V lost 7 bases to trimming and J lost 6 bases, with 9 bases between them. Germline V gene data show CDR1 as MNHNY and CDR2 as SVGAGI (reference sequence). This CDR3 spans 12 amino acids. The source was peripheral blood, collected before any cancer treatment. The receptor was isolated from a man aged 40 to 75 with stage I lung adenocarcinoma. This rearrangement joins TRBV6-6 to TRBJ2-2; TRBD2 might be the D (5 bases). This CDR3 is CASNKRPGELFF. CDR3 DNA sequence: TGTGCCAGCAATAAGCGGCCCGGGGAGCTGTTTTTT.